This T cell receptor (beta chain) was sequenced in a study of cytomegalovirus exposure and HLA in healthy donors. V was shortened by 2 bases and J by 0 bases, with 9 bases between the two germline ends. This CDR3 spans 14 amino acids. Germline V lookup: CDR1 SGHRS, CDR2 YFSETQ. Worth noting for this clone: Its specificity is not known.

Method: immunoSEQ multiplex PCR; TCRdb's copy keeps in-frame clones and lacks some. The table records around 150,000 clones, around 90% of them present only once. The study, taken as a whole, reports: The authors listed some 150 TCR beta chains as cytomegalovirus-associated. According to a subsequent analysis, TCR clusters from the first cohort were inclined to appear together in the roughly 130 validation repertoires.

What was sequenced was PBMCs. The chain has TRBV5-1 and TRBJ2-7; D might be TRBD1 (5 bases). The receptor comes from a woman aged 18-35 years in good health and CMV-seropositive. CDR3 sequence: CASSLYRSSYEQYF. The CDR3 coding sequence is TGCGCCAGCAGCTTATACAGGTCCTCCTACGAGCAGTACTTC.